The 12 T cell receptor beta chains given below trace back to one sample, sequenced in a study of T cells after yellow fever vaccination. From the 5' RACE reads, TCRdb called clonotypes with MiXCR, one entry per CDR3 protein. The data contain some 500,000 distinct CDR3 sequences, roughly 13% of them seen just once; the ten biggest clones take up more than 13%. The sequences come from PBMCs, collected on the day of the yellow fever booster vaccination. The receptors here all came from a man younger than 45 who received the YFV17D yellow fever vaccine.

This clonotype turned up a few times. This rearrangement joins TRBV27 to TRBJ1-3; D may be TRBD1 (6 bases). The germline V gene has CDR1 MNHEY and CDR2 SMNVEV (reference sequence). Trimming stripped 5 bases from V and 2 bases from J, with 16 bases between. The CDR3 covers 16 residues. CDR3 in amino acids: CASSPGNRVTGNTIYF. Here the CDR3 DNA reads TGTGCCAGCAGTCCGGGGAACAGGGTAACTGGAAACACCATATATTTT.

This clonotype was counted only a few times. V is TRBV9 and J is TRBJ2-1, with D perhaps matching TRBD2 (7 bases). The CDR3 length is 16 residues. V was cut by 0 bases and J by 2 bases, with 12 bases left in between. Germline V gene lookup returns CDR1 SGDLS and CDR2 YYNGEE. The CDR3 region has the DNA TGTGCCAGCAGCGTAGGAGGGGGAGGGGCCTACAATGAGCAGTTCTTC. Amino acid sequence: CASSVGGGGAYNEQFF.

The chain uses TRBV24-1 and TRBJ2-3; 10 nucleotides align to TRBD1. V dropped 9 bases and J dropped 2; count of bases not matched to a gene: 4. Germline CDR1 KGHDR, CDR2 SFDVKD. The CDR3 runs to 14 residues. The chain's CDR3 is CATAGTGDTDTQYF. CDR3 DNA: TGTGCCACCGCAGGGACAGGGGACACAGATACGCAGTATTTT.

J is TRBJ2-7 and V is TRBV9, with D hard to call. Per the germline V gene, CDR1 is SGDLS and CDR2 is YYNGEE. This CDR3 region has 14 residues. The V gene lost 0 bases and the J gene lost 2 bases, with 9 bases spanning the gap. The CDR3 is CASSVGRMAYEQYF. The CDR3 bases are TGTGCCAGCAGCGTAGGACGGATGGCCTACGAGCAGTACTTC.

The V and J genes are TRBV27 and TRBJ2-5; unclear D gene. Germline lookup yields CDR1 MNHEY and CDR2 SMNVEV (reference sequence). V shed 5 bases and J shed 0 bases, with 10 bases lying between them. This CDR3 region has 14 residues. The CDR3 coding sequence is TGTGCCAGCAGTGTCGACTGGTACCAAGAGACCCAGTACTTC. It is translated as CASSVDWYQETQYF.

This clonotype was observed a handful of times. V gene TRBV2 combines with J gene TRBJ1-2; TRBD1 agrees at 7 bases. Germline trimming cut 6 bases from V and 4 bases from J; bases unmatched to any gene: 8. CDR1 is SNHLY, CDR2 FYNNEI, per germline. The CDR3 loop spans 14 amino acids. CDR3 in DNA: TGTGCCAGCAGAGCCACGGGACAGTCCTATGGCTACACCTTC. Translating it yields CASRATGQSYGYTF.

In its sample, this clonotype was seen a few times. The chain couples TRBV4-2 to TRBJ2-1, with D unclear. The germline V gene encodes CDR1 LGHNA and CDR2 YNFKEQ. Trimming took 3 bases from V and 6 from J, leaving 15 bases between them. This CDR3 has 15 residues. In DNA form, the CDR3 reads TGTGCCAGCAGCCAGGAGTGGTTGGGGTCCAATGAGCAGTTCTTC. This encodes CASSQEWLGSNEQFF.

The V call is TRBV7-2, the J call TRBJ2-7, with 8 bases matching TRBD2. Per germline, CDR1 SGHTA and CDR2 FQGNSA. The CDR3 consists of 15 residues. The ends lost 5 bases at V and 9 bases at J; junction bases unmatched: 15. This CDR3 reads CASSAGTRRNRVQYF. CDR3 nucleotides: TGTGCCAGCAGCGCCGGGACTAGACGGAACAGGGTGCAGTACTTC.

There are a few counts of this clonotype. V usage is TRBV9 and J usage is TRBJ2-5, with D perhaps TRBD2 (7 bases). Germline assignment: CDR1 SGDLS and CDR2 YYNGEE. V lost 4 bases to trimming and J lost 5 bases, with 15 bases between them. This CDR3 region has 14 residues. The DNA of the CDR3 is TGTGCCAGCAGCCCCCAAGGGGGGGTTGAGACCCAGTACTTC. Translating it yields CASSPQGGVETQYF.

This clonotype was found a few times. The chain joins TRBV5-6 to TRBJ1-2; 7 positions match TRBD1. V lost 4 bases and J lost 8; bases outside the gene matches: 8. The CDR3 length is 13 residues. CDR1 is SGHDT, CDR2 YYEEEE, per germline. The CDR3 reads CASSIQGVGGYTF. DNA for the CDR3: TGTGCCAGCAGCATCCAGGGGGTTGGAGGCTACACCTTC. Together with reference TRBV5-6 and TRBJ1-2, the CDR3 gives the full variable domain: DAGVTQSPTHLIKTRGQQVTLRCSPKSGHDTVSWYQQALGQGPQFIFQYYEEEERQRGNFPDRFSGHQFPNYSSELNVNALLLGDSALYLCASSIQGVGGYTFGSGTRLTVV.

In this sample, this clonotype turned up many times. The chain couples TRBV12-3 or TRBV12-4 to TRBJ1-5; no clear D gene. The CDR3 loop spans 15 amino acids. Trimming took off 1 base at V and 2 bases at J, with 9 bases between the two ends. The CDR3 region has the DNA TGTGCCAGCAGTTTAGGGGCGGATGGCAATCAGCCCCAGCATTTT. Its protein product is CASSLGADGNQPQHF.

The chain carries TRBV12-3 or TRBV12-4 and TRBJ2-3; no clear D. This CDR3 has 16 residues. Trimming removed 1 base from V and 2 bases from J, with 13 bases in between. CDR3 sequence (DNA): TGTGCCAGCAGTTTAGGGCAACAAGCCATCACAGATACGCAGTATTTT. It is translated as CASSLGQQAITDTQYF.